The 16 T cell receptor beta chains presented below share a single source sample, sequenced in a study of tumor-infiltrating lymphocytes in primary liver carcinoma. A constant-region primer served to make TCR beta cDNA from about 0.45 ug total RNA. Libraries for TCR beta were built through three nested multiplex PCR rounds, which together made up a slightly modified ARM-PCR procedure. TRBV1-TRBV30 forward and Cbeta reverse primers drove the first two roughly 9-cycle rounds. TCRdb re-derived calls from the multiplex PCR reads in MiXCR, one entry per CDR3 protein. This repertoire shows some 120,000 distinct CDR3 sequences, under 65% found once; its top ten account for 8% to 9%. Unsorted bulk tissue (about 18-32 mg) underwent RNA and DNA co-extraction. Sequences were obtained from liver tumor tissue from sampling region 3. Indicated subset: tumor region T3, left-lateral pole. All receptors derive from a woman aged 55-69 years with primary liver carcinoma and hepatitis B virus infection.

This clonotype was detected only once. The CDR3 end shows no conserved phenylalanine or tryptophan, and so a read error is likely. The rearrangement joins TRBV28 to TRBJ1-5, with D unresolved. The germline V gene has CDR1 MDHEN and CDR2 SYDVKM. Trimming shortened V by 7 bases and J by 6 bases, and 10 bases separated the two germline ends. The CDR3 totals 12 residues. The CDR3 DNA reads TGTGCCAGCACCTCAACGGGTCAGCCCCAGCATTCT. Translating it yields CASTSTGQPQHS.

The chain is built from TRBV11-2 and TRBJ2-2, with 8 nucleotides matching TRBD2. Germline lookup yields CDR1 SGHAT and CDR2 FQNNGV. V gave up 1 base and J gave up 0 bases; unmatched junction bases: 1. The CDR3 length is 16 residues. The CDR3 region is CASSLAGGTNTGELFF. The CDR3, as DNA: TGTGCCAGCAGCTTAGCGGGAGGGACGAACACCGGGGAGCTGTTTTTT.

This clonotype was picked up a small number of times. The chain is built from TRBV7-9 and TRBJ2-4; D remains ambiguous. The CDR3 runs to 12 residues. V lost 6 bases to trimming and J lost 5 bases, with 8 bases between them. Per germline, CDR1 SEHNR and CDR2 FQNEAQ (reference sequence). CDR3 in amino acids: CASSFSENIQYF. DNA for the CDR3: TGTGCCAGCAGTTTCTCAGAAAACATTCAGTACTTC.

On this clonotype: One junction end disagrees with the germline gene, perhaps due to a read error. The chain joins TRBV6-2 or TRBV6-3 to TRBJ2-1; D perhaps matches TRBD2 (5 bases). Germline assignment: CDR1 MNHEY and CDR2 SVGEGT. This CDR3 region has 13 residues. DNA for the CDR3: TGTGCCAGGAGGGTGACTGCAGACAATGAGCAGCTCTTC. Encoded protein: CARRVTADNEQLF.

In regard to this clonotype: One end of the junction is discordant with germline, which a read error may explain. The chain joins TRBV30 to TRBJ1-1, with D perhaps TRBD1 (5 bases). The CDR3 is made up of 16 amino acids. In germline, CDR1 is GTSNPN, CDR2 SVGIG (reference sequence). The CDR3 DNA is TGTGCCTGCAGTGTAATATGGCAGGACATGAACACTGAAGCTTTCTTT. This translates into CACSVIWQDMNTEAFF.

On this clonotype: The junction and the germline gene differ at one end; a read error may be behind it. The J gene is TRBJ2-3, the V gene TRBV11-2; D perhaps matches TRBD1 (5 bases). Germline assignment: CDR1 SGHAT and CDR2 FQNNGV. There are 15 residues in the CDR3. The CDR3 DNA follows: TGTGCCAGCAGCTTAGGCCCTGGGGCGCCGTATACACAGTATTTT. It specifies CASSLGPGAPYTQYF. Together with reference TRBV11-2 and TRBJ2-3, the CDR3 gives the full variable domain: EAGVAQSPRYKIIEKRQSVAFWCNPISGHATLYWYQQILGQGPKLLIQFQNNGVVDDSQLPKDRFSAERLKGVDSTLKIQPAKLEDSAVYLCASSLGPGAPYTQYFGPGTRLTVL.

For this clonotype: This may be a read error, as it is one base from a much larger clone. This rearrangement joins TRBV7-8 to TRBJ1-3, with 7 bases fitting TRBD1. The CDR3 has 15 amino acids. Germline-derived CDR1 and CDR2 are SGHVS and FQNEAQ. The CDR3 region is CASNLAGGLGNTIYF. As DNA, the CDR3 is TGTGCCAGCAACTTAGCAGGGGGACTAGGAAACACCATATATTTT.

The CDR3 is CESSPQGAGIYEQYF. The CDR3, as DNA: TGCGAAAGCAGCCCCCAGGGGGCAGGGATCTACGAGCAGTACTTC. The V and J genes are TRBV4-1 and TRBJ2-7; 8 bases agree with TRBD1. The CDR3 consists of 15 residues. From germline, CDR1 is MGHRA and CDR2 YSYEKL.

This clonotype was counted a few times. V usage is TRBV28 and J usage is TRBJ1-2; D is ambiguous. This CDR3 comprises 14 residues. Germline V CDR1 and CDR2: MDHEN, SYDVKM. With 6 bases removed from V and 0 bases from J, the gap between germline ends came to 11 bases. CDR3: CASRAGRSNYGYTF. The DNA for the CDR3 is TGTGCCAGCAGGGCTGGACGATCTAACTATGGCTACACCTTC.

A word on this clonotype: Since a much larger clone is just one base distant, this may be a read error. The CDR3 nucleotides are TGTACCAGCAGCGCCCGGGGGGGCGGCTATGGCTACACCTTC. It yields the protein CTSSARGGGYGYTF. V is TRBV5-5 and J is TRBJ1-2, with a weak D call TRBD1 (6 bases). The germline V gene encodes CDR1 SGHKS and CDR2 YYEKEE (reference sequence). The CDR3 loop spans 14 amino acids.

In the case of this clonotype: A read error may explain this, as a much larger clone is one base away. The rearrangement links TRBV5-6 to TRBJ1-5, with TRBD1 identical over 9 bases. The germline V gene encodes CDR1 SGHDT and CDR2 YYEEEE. With V trimmed by 1 base and J by 6 bases, 5 bases remained unmatched. This CDR3 comprises 15 residues. In DNA form, the CDR3 reads TGTGCCAGCAGCTTGTTGGGACAGGGTGGTCAGCCCCAGCATTTT. Translating gives CASSLLGQGGQPQHF.

Of note for this clonotype: The junction does not match germline at one end; this may be a read error. The chain combines TRBV5-1 with TRBJ2-6; TRBD1 matches 8 bases. The CDR3 contains 19 residues. The germline CDR1 and CDR2 sequences are SGHRS and YFSETQ. CDR3 region: CVSSLGTGGSLSGANVLTF. As DNA, the CDR3 is TGCGTCAGCAGCTTGGGGACAGGTGGTTCCCTCTCTGGGGCCAACGTCCTGACTTTC.

J is TRBJ2-3 and V is TRBV7-9, with a tentative D call TRBD1 (5 bases). V dropped 5 bases and J dropped 3 bases, with 12 bases sitting between them. The CDR3 covers 14 residues. Germline lookup yields CDR1 SEHNR and CDR2 FQNEAQ (reference sequence). The CDR3 DNA reads TGTGCCAGCAGCCCCCAGGCAGGGACAGATACGCAGTATTTT. This translates into CASSPQAGTDTQYF.

This clonotype has just one count. A much larger clone is a single base away; this may be a read error. The chain recombines TRBV6-5 with TRBJ2-2; 8 bases agree with TRBD1. Germline loops: CDR1 MNHEY, CDR2 SVGAGI. The length of the CDR3 is 14 residues. The CDR3 reads CASSPDREAGEPFF. DNA for the CDR3: TGTGCCAGCAGTCCGGACAGGGAGGCCGGGGAGCCGTTTTTT.

The chain has TRBV24-1 and TRBJ2-7; D might be TRBD1 (5 bases). This CDR3 is 11 amino acids long. V lost 4 bases, J lost 9 bases, and 9 bases lay in between. CDR1 KGHDR and CDR2 SFDVKD come from the germline V gene. In DNA form, the CDR3 reads TGTGCCACCAGTGACCACGACAGGCAGTACTTC. This gives the protein CATSDHDRQYF.

This clonotype was recorded only once. A much bigger clone sits one base away, suggesting this may be a read error. The chain links TRBV7-8 to TRBJ1-3; D uncertain. Per germline, CDR1 SGHVS and CDR2 FQNEAQ. This CDR3 has 15 residues. Trimming cost V 5 bases and J 0 bases, with 11 bases left between them. This CDR3 is CASSRTSNSGNTIYF. CDR3 nucleotide sequence: TGTGCCAGCAGCCGGACGTCCAACTCTGGAAACACCATATATTTT. The full variable domain, with the rest looked up from reference TRBV7-8 and TRBJ1-3, is GAGVSQSPRYKVAKRGQDVALRCDPISGHVSLFWYQQALGQGPEFLTYFQNEAQLDKSGLPSDRFFAERPEGSVSTLKIQRTQQEDSAVYLCASSRTSNSGNTIYFGEGSWLTVV.